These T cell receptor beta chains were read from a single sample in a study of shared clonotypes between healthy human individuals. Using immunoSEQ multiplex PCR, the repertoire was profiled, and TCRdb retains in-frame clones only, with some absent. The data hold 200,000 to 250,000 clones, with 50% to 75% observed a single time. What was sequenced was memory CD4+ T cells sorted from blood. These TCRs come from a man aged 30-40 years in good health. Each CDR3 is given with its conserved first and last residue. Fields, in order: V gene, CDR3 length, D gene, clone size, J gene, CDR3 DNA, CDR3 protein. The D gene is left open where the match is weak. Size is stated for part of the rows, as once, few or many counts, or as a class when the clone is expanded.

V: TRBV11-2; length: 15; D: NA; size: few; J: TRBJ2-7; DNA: TGTGCCAGCAGCCACTACGGTGGGCCCTTCTACGAGCAGTACTTC; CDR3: CASSHYGGPFYEQYF
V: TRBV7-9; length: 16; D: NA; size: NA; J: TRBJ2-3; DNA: TGTGCCAGCAGCTTAGGGTCAGGGATGCACACAGATACGCAGTATTTT; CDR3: CASSLGSGMHTDTQYF
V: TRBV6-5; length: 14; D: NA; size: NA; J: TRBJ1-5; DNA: TGTGCCAGCAGTTACTCCCTCAAGAGCCGGCCCCAGCATTTT; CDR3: CASSYSLKSRPQHF
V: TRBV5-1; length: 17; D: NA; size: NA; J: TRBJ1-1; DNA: TGCGCCAGCAGCTTGGTGTGGACAAGGGATGTGAACACTGAAGCTTTCTTT; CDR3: CASSLVWTRDVNTEAFF
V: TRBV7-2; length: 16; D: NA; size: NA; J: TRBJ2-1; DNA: TGTGCCAGCAGCTTAGTTCCCGGAGGCACCTACAATGAGCAGTTCTTC; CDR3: CASSLVPGGTYNEQFF
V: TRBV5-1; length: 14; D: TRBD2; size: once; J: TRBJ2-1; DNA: TGCGCCAGCAGCGGAACTAGCGGGAGGAATGAGCAGTTCTTC; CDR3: CASSGTSGRNEQFF
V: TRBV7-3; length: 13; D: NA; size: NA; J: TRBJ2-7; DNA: TGTGCCAGCACCCCAGGGGGGCGGCACGAGCAGTACTTC; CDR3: CASTPGGRHEQYF
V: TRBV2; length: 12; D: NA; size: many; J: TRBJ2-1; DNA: TGTGCCAGCAGTGTACAGGGCCATGAGCAGTTCTTC; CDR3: CASSVQGHEQFF
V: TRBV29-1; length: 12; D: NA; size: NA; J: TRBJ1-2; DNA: TGCAGCGTTGAAGATCGGGGCTATGGCTACACCTTC; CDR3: CSVEDRGYGYTF
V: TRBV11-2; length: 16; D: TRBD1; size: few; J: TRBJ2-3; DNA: TGTGCCAGCAGCTTAAGGGGGCACGCTAGCACAGATACGCAGTATTTT; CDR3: CASSLRGHASTDTQYF
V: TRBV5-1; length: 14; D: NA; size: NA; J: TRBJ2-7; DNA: TGCGCCAGCAGCTTAGGGACACCCCCTTGGGAGCAGTACTTC; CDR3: CASSLGTPPWEQYF
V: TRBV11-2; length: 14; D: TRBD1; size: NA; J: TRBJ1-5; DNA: TGTGCCAGCAGCTCGACAGGGTTGGGTCAGCCCCAGCATTTT; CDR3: CASSSTGLGQPQHF
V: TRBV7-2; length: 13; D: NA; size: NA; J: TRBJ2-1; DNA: TGTGCCAGCAGCTTAGGGGGTCGACTAGACCAGTTCTTC; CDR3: CASSLGGRLDQFF
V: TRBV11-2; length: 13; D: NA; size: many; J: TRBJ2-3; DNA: TGTGCCAGCAGCTTAGCGGGACTCAATACGCAGTATTTT; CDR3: CASSLAGLNTQYF
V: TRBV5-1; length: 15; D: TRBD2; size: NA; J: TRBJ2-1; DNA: TGCGCCAGCAGCTTCCGACTAGCCGCCTACAATGAGCAGTTCTTC; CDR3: CASSFRLAAYNEQFF
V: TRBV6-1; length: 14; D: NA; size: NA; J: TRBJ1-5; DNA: TGTGCCAGCATGGCGAGTTATAGCAATCAGCCCCAGCATTTT; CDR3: CASMASYSNQPQHF
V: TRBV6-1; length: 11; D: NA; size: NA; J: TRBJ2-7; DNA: TGTGCCGCCCGACTAGCCTACGAGCAGTACTTC; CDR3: CAARLAYEQYF
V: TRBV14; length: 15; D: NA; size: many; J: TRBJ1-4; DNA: TGTGCCAGCAGCCAAACGCGGCCGATGAATGAAAAACTGTTTTTT; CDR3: CASSQTRPMNEKLFF
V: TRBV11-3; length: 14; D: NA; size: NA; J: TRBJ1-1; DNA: TGTGCCAGCAGCCCGGGCGCCGCGAACACTGAAGCTTTCTTT; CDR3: CASSPGAANTEAFF
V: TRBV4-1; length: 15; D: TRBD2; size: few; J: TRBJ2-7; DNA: TGCGCCAGCAGCCAAGAGGGACTAGCGGGAGCCGAGCAGTACTTC; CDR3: CASSQEGLAGAEQYF